A selection of T cell receptor beta chains follows, all from one sample in a study of human thymus T cells. Data came from immunoSEQ multiplex PCR; TCRdb stores just in-frame clones and leaves some out. The sample includes approximately 70,000 clones, 90% to 95% of them seen just once. The sample taken for sequencing was thymus tissue. These receptors were obtained from a girl less than two years old with a congenital heart defect but otherwise immunologically healthy. CDR3s include the opening cysteine and the closing phenylalanine or tryptophan. Fields, in order: D gene, J gene, V gene, clone size, CDR3 DNA, CDR3 protein. The D gene is left open where the match is weak. Size tells how often a clone was seen (once, few, many) or the class of an expanded clone, and some rows leave it out.

D: TRBD1; J: TRBJ2-1; V: TRBV5-1; size: NA; DNA: TGCGCCAGCAGCTTTGGGACAGGGTATGAGCAGTTCTTC; CDR3: CASSFGTGYEQFF
D: TRBD1; J: TRBJ2-7; V: TRBV5-1; size: NA; DNA: TGCGCCAGCGGGAAGGGGGCCCTTCCTAGGGATCTCTACGAGCAGTACTTC; CDR3: CASGKGALPRDLYEQYF
D: NA; J: TRBJ1-1; V: TRBV27; size: NA; DNA: TGTGCCAGCAGTTTACAGCGGAGTTTGGGCACTGAAGCTTTCTTT; CDR3: CASSLQRSLGTEAFF
D: NA; J: TRBJ1-2; V: TRBV5-1; size: NA; DNA: TGCGCCAGCAGCTTGCCAGGGGTGATTGGGGGCTACACCTTC; CDR3: CASSLPGVIGGYTF
D: TRBD1; J: TRBJ2-3; V: TRBV6-1; size: NA; DNA: TGTGCCAGCAGTGACCCACAGGGGGCGCACACAGATACGCAGTATTTT; CDR3: CASSDPQGAHTDTQYF
D: TRBD2; J: TRBJ2-3; V: TRBV6-7; size: NA; DNA: TGTGCCAGCAGTTACTTCGTTAGCGGGAGGGCCCGGACAGATACGCAGTATTTT; CDR3: CASSYFVSGRARTDTQYF
D: TRBD2; J: TRBJ2-1; V: TRBV5-1; size: NA; DNA: TGCGCCAGCAGCTCACCCCATGCCATAACTAGCGGGAGGGCCAGTGAAAATGAGCAGTTCTTC; CDR3: CASSSPHAITSGRASENEQFF
D: NA; J: TRBJ2-4; V: TRBV27; size: NA; DNA: TGTGCCACCCTACCCACCCCAGTTCCCCACCCCACAGGGATTGGGAACATTCAGTACTTC; CDR3: CATLPTPVPHPTGIGNIQYF
D: NA; J: TRBJ1-2; V: TRBV14; size: NA; DNA: TGTGCCAGCAGCCAAGGGCGGGATGGCTACACCTTC; CDR3: CASSQGRDGYTF
D: TRBD1; J: TRBJ2-6; V: TRBV30; size: NA; DNA: TGTGCCTGGAGAGGACAGGAGCCTTCCTCTGGGGCCAACGTCCTGACTTTC; CDR3: CAWRGQEPSSGANVLTF
D: TRBD1; J: TRBJ1-2; V: TRBV4-2; size: NA; DNA: TGTGCCAGCAGCCAAGTCCCGGGACAGGGGAAGTTGAACTATGGCTACACCTTC; CDR3: CASSQVPGQGKLNYGYTF
D: TRBD2; J: TRBJ2-1; V: TRBV7-9; size: NA; DNA: TGTGCCAGCAGCTTCAGGACTAGCGGGAGAAGGAACAATGAGCAGTTCTTC; CDR3: CASSFRTSGRRNNEQFF
D: TRBD2; J: TRBJ2-1; V: TRBV27; size: NA; DNA: TGTGCCAGCACCCGTAGACTAGCGGGAGGCCCCCTAAGTTCCTACAATGAGCAGTTCTTC; CDR3: CASTRRLAGGPLSSYNEQFF
D: NA; J: TRBJ2-1; V: TRBV29-1; size: NA; DNA: TGCAGCGTACTGAACGGGGAAAATGAGCAGTTCTTC; CDR3: CSVLNGENEQFF
D: TRBD2; J: TRBJ2-5; V: TRBV10-3; size: once; DNA: TGTGCCATCAGTGAGCCCGGGACTACCCTAAAGACCCAGTACTTC; CDR3: CAISEPGTTLKTQYF
D: NA; J: TRBJ2-1; V: TRBV27; size: NA; DNA: TGTGCCAGCAGTTACCGAGATAATGAGCAGTTCTTC; CDR3: CASSYRDNEQFF
D: TRBD2; J: TRBJ2-1; V: TRBV9; size: NA; DNA: TGTGCCAGCAGCGTAGATGGTAGCGGGAGGGATAATTACAATGAGCAGTTCTTC; CDR3: CASSVDGSGRDNYNEQFF
D: TRBD1; J: TRBJ1-5; V: TRBV7-9; size: NA; DNA: TGTGCCAGCAGCCCCGGACAGGGGGAATCCATCAATCAGCCCCAGCATTTT; CDR3: CASSPGQGESINQPQHF
D: TRBD1; J: TRBJ1-2; V: TRBV5-4; size: NA; DNA: TGTGCCAGCAGCTTGGCGGAGACAGGGGTCTATGGCTACACCTTC; CDR3: CASSLAETGVYGYTF
D: TRBD1; J: TRBJ2-3; V: TRBV5-4; size: NA; DNA: TGTGCCAGCATTAAAGGACAGGCCGAAGATACGCAGTATTTT; CDR3: CASIKGQAEDTQYF
D: NA; J: TRBJ2-5; V: TRBV5-1; size: NA; DNA: TGCGCCAGCAGCCCGGGGACACCTATCATCCTACCGCAAGAGACCCAGTACTTC; CDR3: CASSPGTPIILPQETQYF
D: NA; J: TRBJ2-3; V: TRBV13; size: once; DNA: TGTGCCAGCAGCCCTAGAGGAGTTGGGACAGATACGCAGTATTTT; CDR3: CASSPRGVGTDTQYF
D: NA; J: TRBJ2-4; V: TRBV5-4; size: NA; DNA: TGTGCCAGCAGCGGAGCGCCCCTTGGGGGAGGCAAAAACATTCAGTACTTC; CDR3: CASSGAPLGGGKNIQYF
D: TRBD2; J: TRBJ2-7; V: TRBV13; size: NA; DNA: TGTGCCAGCAGCCATGGACTAGCGGGAGTAACCGAGCAGTACTTC; CDR3: CASSHGLAGVTEQYF
D: TRBD1; J: TRBJ2-7; V: TRBV25-1; size: NA; DNA: TGTGCCAGCGGAAGGGACAGTTCCTACGAGCAGTACTTC; CDR3: CASGRDSSYEQYF
D: NA; J: TRBJ1-1; V: TRBV7-9; size: NA; DNA: TGTGCCAGCAGCTTAAACCATAAGGTACCCACTGAAGCTTTCTTT; CDR3: CASSLNHKVPTEAFF
D: NA; J: TRBJ1-3; V: TRBV21-1; size: NA; DNA: TGTGCCGGACCTCAGGACTCGCTGTCTGGAAACACCATATATTTT; CDR3: CAGPQDSLSGNTIYF
D: TRBD2; J: TRBJ2-2; V: TRBV9; size: NA; DNA: TGTGCCAGCAGCGTACGACTAGCGACGAACACCGGGGAGCTGTTTTTT; CDR3: CASSVRLATNTGELFF
D: NA; J: TRBJ1-3; V: TRBV30; size: NA; DNA: TGTGCCTGGAGTCAGGCAGTCTCTGGAAACACCATATATTTT; CDR3: CAWSQAVSGNTIYF
D: NA; J: TRBJ2-7; V: TRBV11-1; size: NA; DNA: TGTGCCAGCAGCCGATGGACCGGAGGGGTCTACGAGCAGTACTTC; CDR3: CASSRWTGGVYEQYF
D: TRBD1; J: TRBJ2-7; V: TRBV27; size: NA; DNA: TGTGCCAGCAGTGACAGGGGAAGATTTTACTACGAGCAGTACTTC; CDR3: CASSDRGRFYYEQYF
D: TRBD1; J: TRBJ1-1; V: TRBV4-3; size: NA; DNA: TGCGCCAGCAGCCAAGAGGGACAGTCCAACACTGAAGCTTTCTTT; CDR3: CASSQEGQSNTEAFF
D: NA; J: TRBJ2-3; V: TRBV7-2; size: once; DNA: TGTGCCAGCAGCTTAGGCATAGTAGATCGCCACACAGATACGCAGTATTTT; CDR3: CASSLGIVDRHTDTQYF
D: TRBD1; J: TRBJ1-2; V: TRBV5-1; size: NA; DNA: TGCGCCAGCAGCCCACCTCAGACAGGGAACTATGGCTACACCTTC; CDR3: CASSPPQTGNYGYTF
D: NA; J: TRBJ1-1; V: TRBV5-1; size: NA; DNA: TGCGCCAGAATTTTAACCCCGCTCCCATCTCTCAGGGTGAACACTGAAGCTTTCTTT; CDR3: CARILTPLPSLRVNTEAFF
D: NA; J: TRBJ2-5; V: TRBV6-5; size: NA; DNA: TGTGCCAGCAGTTACGGCTTCGATGTGCAAGAGACCCAGTACTTC; CDR3: CASSYGFDVQETQYF
D: TRBD1; J: TRBJ1-5; V: TRBV28; size: NA; DNA: TGTGCCAGCAGTTTTCCCAGGGGGGCGGATCAGCCCCAGCATTTT; CDR3: CASSFPRGADQPQHF
D: TRBD2; J: TRBJ2-3; V: TRBV27; size: NA; DNA: TGTGCCAGCAGCCTTAGCGGGAGGACCCTCACAGATACGCAGTATTTT; CDR3: CASSLSGRTLTDTQYF
D: TRBD2; J: TRBJ2-3; V: TRBV4-2; size: NA; DNA: TGTGCCAGCAGCCAAGATAGTACTAGCGGGAGTATGGATACGCAGTATTTT; CDR3: CASSQDSTSGSMDTQYF
D: TRBD2; J: TRBJ2-5; V: TRBV9; size: NA; DNA: TGTGCCAGCACCCGGGGGAGCGGGAGAGAGACCCAGTACTTC; CDR3: CASTRGSGRETQYF
D: TRBD1; J: TRBJ2-7; V: TRBV11-2; size: NA; DNA: TGTGCCAGCAGCTTAGACCGGACAGGGAAGTTCTACGAGCAGTACTTC; CDR3: CASSLDRTGKFYEQYF
D: NA; J: TRBJ2-1; V: TRBV20-1; size: NA; DNA: TGCAGTGCGCTCATTAATGAGCAGTTCTTC; CDR3: CSALINEQFF
D: NA; J: TRBJ1-6; V: TRBV7-9; size: NA; DNA: TGTGCCAGCAGCTCCCCAGACCCGCCCGACGGCAACATCGACTCACCCCTCCACTTT; CDR3: CASSSPDPPDGNIDSPLHF
D: NA; J: TRBJ2-3; V: TRBV5-6; size: NA; DNA: TGTGCCAGCAGTACTACAGGGAGACGTAGCGTCACAGATACGCAGTATTTT; CDR3: CASSTTGRRSVTDTQYF
D: NA; J: TRBJ1-1; V: TRBV18; size: NA; DNA: TGTGCCAGCTCACTAGGGACATTGAACACTGAAGCTTTCTTT; CDR3: CASSLGTLNTEAFF